A selection of T cell receptor beta chains follows, all from one sample in a study of identical twins. TCRdb reprocessed the 5' RACE reads via MiXCR and lists one record per CDR3 protein. The sample has roughly 750,000 distinct CDR3 sequences; less than 25% are singletons. A further study also used this sample, focusing on T cells expressing NK-cell markers.

The sequencing sample was made of PBMCs. The receptors come from a woman under 30 in good health. Each CDR3 is given with its conserved first and last residue. The D gene is left open where the match is weak. Rows may omit the clone size; those that give it use once, few, many or a size class.

j_call,d_call,v_call,clone_size,cdr3_nt,cdr3_aa
TRBJ2-3,TRBD2,TRBV20-1,NA,TGCAGTGCTAGATCACCTAGCGGCCCAAGCGGATATACGCAGTATTTT,CSARSPSGPSGYTQYF
TRBJ1-2,NA,TRBV20-1,many,TGCAGTGCTAGTATGGGACGGGCGGTTGGCTACACCTTC,CSASMGRAVGYTF
TRBJ1-1,NA,TRBV12-3/TRBV12-4,NA,TGTGCCAGCAGACAACAGGGTGACACTGAAGCTTTCTTT,CASRQQGDTEAFF
TRBJ2-7,TRBD2,TRBV29-1,few,TGCAGCGTTGGAGGATTAGCGGGAGTCATCAAAGGTAACGAGCAGTACTTC,CSVGGLAGVIKGNEQYF
TRBJ2-5,NA,TRBV15,few,TGTGCCACCCGGGACTACCAAGAGACCCAGTACTTC,CATRDYQETQYF
TRBJ2-1,TRBD2,TRBV20-1,NA,TGCAGTGTTAAACTAGCGGACAATGAGCAGTTCTTC,CSVKLADNEQFF
TRBJ1-5,NA,TRBV12-3/TRBV12-4,few,TGTGCCAGCAGTTTCGGCAGGAGCAATCAGCCCCAGCATTTT,CASSFGRSNQPQHF
TRBJ2-1,NA,TRBV6-5,few,TGTGCCAGCAGTTGGGTGGCGGGGCATGAGCAGTTCTTC,CASSWVAGHEQFF
TRBJ2-7,TRBD2,TRBV11-2,few,TGTGCCAGCAGCCCCGGACTAGCGGGGCGGGTCGAGCAGTACTTC,CASSPGLAGRVEQYF
TRBJ2-3,NA,TRBV9,NA,TGTGCCAGCAGCGTTGGAGCGGAGACCACAGATACGCAGTATTTT,CASSVGAETTDTQYF
TRBJ1-1,NA,TRBV20-1,NA,TGCAGTGTGGGCCCCTGGGTGAACACTGAAGCTTTCTTT,CSVGPWVNTEAFF
TRBJ2-7,NA,TRBV29-1,few,TGCAGCGTTGAAGTAGGAAGGGCCGAGCAGTACTTC,CSVEVGRAEQYF
TRBJ2-1,TRBD2,TRBV7-3,NA,TGTGCCAGCAGCTTAAACGTGGGGACCAGCGGGGCCACCGACAATGAGCAGTTCTTC,CASSLNVGTSGATDNEQFF
TRBJ2-7,TRBD1,TRBV5-1,NA,TGCGCCAGCAGCTTGGCGACAGGGAATGGCGAGCAGTACTTC,CASSLATGNGEQYF
TRBJ2-1,TRBD2,TRBV27,NA,TGTGCCAGCCACTCCCGGGGGGGCGGGTATAGCTCCTACAATGAGCAGTTCTTC,CASHSRGGGYSSYNEQFF
TRBJ2-7,TRBD2,TRBV12-3/TRBV12-4,few,TGTGCCAGCAGTTTCGGCGGGGGGGCGTACGAGCAGTACTTC,CASSFGGGAYEQYF
TRBJ2-7,TRBD1,TRBV12-3/TRBV12-4,NA,TGTGCCAGCAGTTTAGCGGACAGGGCGCAGTACTTC,CASSLADRAQYF
TRBJ2-3,TRBD2,TRBV29-1,few,TGCAGCGCCCCACTAGCGACCCCAGATACGCAGTATTTT,CSAPLATPDTQYF
TRBJ2-7,TRBD1,TRBV20-1,NA,TGCAGTGCTAGGAGACAGGGGACCGAGCAGTACTTC,CSARRQGTEQYF
TRBJ2-1,TRBD2,TRBV5-1,few,TGCGCCAGCAGTTTCTATGGGGAAGTAGCGGGAGATGAGCAGTTCTTC,CASSFYGEVAGDEQFF
TRBJ1-1,NA,TRBV5-1,few,TGCGCCAGCAGCTTGGGCCCAGGGAGCACTGAAGCTTTCTTT,CASSLGPGSTEAFF
TRBJ2-5,TRBD2,TRBV20-1,NA,TGCAGTGCTAGAGGCGGGGGGGGAGAGACCCAGTACTTC,CSARGGGGETQYF
TRBJ1-6,NA,TRBV20-1,NA,TGCAGTGCTAGAGATCTCCCGGGGAGCGATAATTCACCCCTCCACTTT,CSARDLPGSDNSPLHF
TRBJ1-1,TRBD1,TRBV20-1,many,TGCAGTGCTAGAGATGGGGCAGGGGGCTACACTGAAGCTTTCTTT,CSARDGAGGYTEAFF
TRBJ1-1,NA,TRBV29-1,few,TGCAGCGTTGAAGACCCGGTCCTACAGAAGGTCGCTGAAGCTTTCTTT,CSVEDPVLQKVAEAFF
TRBJ2-1,TRBD2,TRBV12-3/TRBV12-4,NA,TGTGCCAGCAGCCTGACTAGCGGGACTCTTGGCAATGAGCAGTTCTTC,CASSLTSGTLGNEQFF
TRBJ1-3,NA,TRBV20-1,few,TGCAGTGCTCGAGGGGGGGCTATGACCATATATTTT,CSARGGAMTIYF
TRBJ2-1,NA,TRBV9,few,TGTGCCAGCAGCTCCCCAGGGGGGGGACTAAACAATGAGCAGTTCTTC,CASSSPGGGLNNEQFF
TRBJ2-3,TRBD2,TRBV29-1,NA,TGCAGCGCTTCGACTAGCGGGGGTGCAGATACGCAGTATTTT,CSASTSGGADTQYF
TRBJ2-7,NA,TRBV10-1,NA,TGCGCCAGCAGTGAGGCCGGACAGCTTGACGAGCAGTACTTC,CASSEAGQLDEQYF
TRBJ2-5,TRBD1,TRBV20-1,NA,TGCAGTGCACGACATCGCACAGGGGGCTATGAGACCCAGTACTTC,CSARHRTGGYETQYF
TRBJ2-1,NA,TRBV20-1,few,TGCAGTGCTAGGAAGGGAGGTCTCTACAATGAGCAGTTCTTC,CSARKGGLYNEQFF
TRBJ2-1,NA,TRBV4-2,NA,TGTGCCAGCAGCCAAAGGGAAAGGGAAAGTAATGAGCAGTTCTTC,CASSQRERESNEQFF
TRBJ1-2,TRBD1,TRBV9,NA,TGTGCCAGCAGCGTGTCCCAGGGGGCGAGGGATGGCTACACCTTC,CASSVSQGARDGYTF
TRBJ2-3,TRBD1,TRBV18,NA,TGTGCCAGCTCACTACAACAGGGGCGCCCTAGCACAGATACGCAGTATTTT,CASSLQQGRPSTDTQYF